Below, one TCR beta chain is given with its context. It has no known antigen specificity. The sample holds no much larger clone one base away, and base qualities are not on file. Taken with the paper, the label for treatment or condition translates to: live attenuated yellow fever vaccine strain. At each blood-draw timepoint, two biological replicates of bulk PBMCs were obtained. A standard Ficoll-Paque protocol was used to isolate PBMCs from peripheral blood. TriZol was used to extract RNA from bulk PBMCs, from CD4 and CD8 fractions, and from dextramer-positive and dextramer-negative fractions. This record comes from a study of T cells after yellow fever vaccination (dated by TCRdb to 2018 to 2020). With respect to the entire study: The SMART-Seq v4 Ultra Low Input RNA kit was used to prepare libraries from fractions with low cell numbers. To track T-cell clones before and after primary and booster YFV17D yellow fever vaccination, bulk TCR alpha and beta repertoires were sequenced longitudinally. Two healthy male donors, one aged 18 to 30 and one aged 30 to 39 years, made up the cohort. Blood was drawn at multiple timepoints before and after primary and secondary immunization, with bulk PBMC replicates and cell subsets isolated. Findings and caveats that apply to the study as a whole: After the booster, most of the clones that had expanded following primary vaccination were detected again (roughly 97% of CD4 and around 90% of CD8), which suggests that memory was broadly maintained. Because abundant contaminating clonotypes from the bulk population could be contained in FACS-sorted repertoires, computational filtering was required. Because the study included only a couple of donors, the extent to which the findings can be generalized is limited. A small share of clonotypes was detected in both CD4 and CD8 compartments, with the overlap likely arising from convergent recombination. Compared with the primary T-cell response, the secondary T-cell response was weaker but faster, peaking on day 5 rather than day 15.

Clipping removes 6 bases from V and 8 bases from J, with 19 as the unmatched junction base count. There are 17 amino acids in the CDR3, from cysteine to phenylalanine inclusive. CDR3 DNA is the only sequence kept; it has 51 bases, read in frame from the first base. The germline V gene provides CDR1 MNHNS and CDR2 SASEGT. TCR cDNA was made using 5'RACE template switching, a step that added a universal primer site and unique molecular identifiers. Priming for cDNA synthesis came from both the TCR alpha and TCR beta constant segments. Library amplification used two PCR steps, and the second PCR step added sample barcodes and sequencing adapters. Sequencing of the libraries was done on either Illumina HiSeq 2500 (2x100 bp) or NovaSeq (2x150 bp). In the source study's methods: Demultiplexing of reads and collapsing into UMI consensus sequences were performed with MIGEC, and V(D)J alignment was carried out with MiXCR. Clonotypes responding to the vaccine were identified with edgeR on replicate PBMC samples, with the criteria of FDR below 0.01 and a log2 fold change above 5 up to day 15. Each bulk clonotype was labeled CD4 or CD8 based on which sequenced repertoire, CD4 or CD8, contained the clonotype at higher abundance. The raw public reads went through TCRdb reprocessing: fastp at Q25, MiXCR clone calling, in-frame beta chains kept. Entries are consolidated by CDR3 protein sequence, retaining the most common genes and DNA. The V and J calls and clone size come from TCRdb's table, not from the authors' own analysis. Across this sample there are 450,000 to 550,000 distinct CDR3 sequences, with roughly 19% seen only once. Roughly an eighth of the sample is held by the ten biggest clonotypes.

This material consisted of PBMCs, taken 15 days after the yellow fever booster vaccination. The V and J genes are TRBV6-1 and TRBJ2-1; TRBD1 aligns with 7 central bases. The source is a man between 25 and 39 years old who received the YFV17D yellow fever vaccine. The base sequence is TGTGCCAGCAGGCCAGGACAGGCGAGGGGAGTGCGGTATGAGCAGTTCTTC. It encodes CASRPGQARGVRYEQFF.